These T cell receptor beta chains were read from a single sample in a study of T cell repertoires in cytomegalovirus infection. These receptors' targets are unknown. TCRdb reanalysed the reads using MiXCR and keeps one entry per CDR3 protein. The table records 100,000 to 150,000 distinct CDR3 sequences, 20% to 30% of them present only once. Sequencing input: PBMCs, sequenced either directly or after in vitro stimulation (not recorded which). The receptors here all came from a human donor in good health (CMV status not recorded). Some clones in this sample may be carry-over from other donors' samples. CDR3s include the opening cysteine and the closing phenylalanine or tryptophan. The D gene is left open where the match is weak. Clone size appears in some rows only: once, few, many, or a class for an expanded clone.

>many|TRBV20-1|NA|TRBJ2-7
TGCAGTGCATATACGGGATACTCCTACGAGCAGTACTTC
CSAYTGYSYEQYF
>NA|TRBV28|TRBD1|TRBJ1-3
TGTGCCAGCAGTTTCCAATACGCCGGGACAGGGGATGGAAACACCATATATTTT
CASSFQYAGTGDGNTIYF
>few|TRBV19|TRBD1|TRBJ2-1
TGTGCCAGTACCCCCGGGACAGGGTTAAATGAGCAGTTCTTC
CASTPGTGLNEQFF
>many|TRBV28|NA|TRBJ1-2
TGTGCCAGCAGTGCCCAAGACAGAGACTATGGCTACACCTTC
CASSAQDRDYGYTF
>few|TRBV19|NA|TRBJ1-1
TGTGCCAGTAGTATTAGGGGAACTGAAGCTTTCTTT
CASSIRGTEAFF
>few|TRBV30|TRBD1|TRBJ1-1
TGTGCCTGGAGGGGACAGGGGTTGGGTACTGAAGCTTTCTTT
CAWRGQGLGTEAFF
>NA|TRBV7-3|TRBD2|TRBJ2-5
TGTGCCAGCAGCTCGACTAGCGGGAGTGGAGAGACCCAGTACTTC
CASSSTSGSGETQYF
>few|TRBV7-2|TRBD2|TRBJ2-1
TGTGCCAGCAGCTTAACTCTACAACTCGCGGGAGGGTACAATGAGCAGTTCTTC
CASSLTLQLAGGYNEQFF
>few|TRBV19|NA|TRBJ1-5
TGTGCCAGTAGTATAGATTTCGAGAGCAATCAGCCCCAGCATTTT
CASSIDFESNQPQHF
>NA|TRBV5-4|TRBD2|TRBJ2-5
TGTGCCAGCAGCTTGCGGGGGGAGCAGGTGTTTGAGACCCAGTACTTC
CASSLRGEQVFETQYF